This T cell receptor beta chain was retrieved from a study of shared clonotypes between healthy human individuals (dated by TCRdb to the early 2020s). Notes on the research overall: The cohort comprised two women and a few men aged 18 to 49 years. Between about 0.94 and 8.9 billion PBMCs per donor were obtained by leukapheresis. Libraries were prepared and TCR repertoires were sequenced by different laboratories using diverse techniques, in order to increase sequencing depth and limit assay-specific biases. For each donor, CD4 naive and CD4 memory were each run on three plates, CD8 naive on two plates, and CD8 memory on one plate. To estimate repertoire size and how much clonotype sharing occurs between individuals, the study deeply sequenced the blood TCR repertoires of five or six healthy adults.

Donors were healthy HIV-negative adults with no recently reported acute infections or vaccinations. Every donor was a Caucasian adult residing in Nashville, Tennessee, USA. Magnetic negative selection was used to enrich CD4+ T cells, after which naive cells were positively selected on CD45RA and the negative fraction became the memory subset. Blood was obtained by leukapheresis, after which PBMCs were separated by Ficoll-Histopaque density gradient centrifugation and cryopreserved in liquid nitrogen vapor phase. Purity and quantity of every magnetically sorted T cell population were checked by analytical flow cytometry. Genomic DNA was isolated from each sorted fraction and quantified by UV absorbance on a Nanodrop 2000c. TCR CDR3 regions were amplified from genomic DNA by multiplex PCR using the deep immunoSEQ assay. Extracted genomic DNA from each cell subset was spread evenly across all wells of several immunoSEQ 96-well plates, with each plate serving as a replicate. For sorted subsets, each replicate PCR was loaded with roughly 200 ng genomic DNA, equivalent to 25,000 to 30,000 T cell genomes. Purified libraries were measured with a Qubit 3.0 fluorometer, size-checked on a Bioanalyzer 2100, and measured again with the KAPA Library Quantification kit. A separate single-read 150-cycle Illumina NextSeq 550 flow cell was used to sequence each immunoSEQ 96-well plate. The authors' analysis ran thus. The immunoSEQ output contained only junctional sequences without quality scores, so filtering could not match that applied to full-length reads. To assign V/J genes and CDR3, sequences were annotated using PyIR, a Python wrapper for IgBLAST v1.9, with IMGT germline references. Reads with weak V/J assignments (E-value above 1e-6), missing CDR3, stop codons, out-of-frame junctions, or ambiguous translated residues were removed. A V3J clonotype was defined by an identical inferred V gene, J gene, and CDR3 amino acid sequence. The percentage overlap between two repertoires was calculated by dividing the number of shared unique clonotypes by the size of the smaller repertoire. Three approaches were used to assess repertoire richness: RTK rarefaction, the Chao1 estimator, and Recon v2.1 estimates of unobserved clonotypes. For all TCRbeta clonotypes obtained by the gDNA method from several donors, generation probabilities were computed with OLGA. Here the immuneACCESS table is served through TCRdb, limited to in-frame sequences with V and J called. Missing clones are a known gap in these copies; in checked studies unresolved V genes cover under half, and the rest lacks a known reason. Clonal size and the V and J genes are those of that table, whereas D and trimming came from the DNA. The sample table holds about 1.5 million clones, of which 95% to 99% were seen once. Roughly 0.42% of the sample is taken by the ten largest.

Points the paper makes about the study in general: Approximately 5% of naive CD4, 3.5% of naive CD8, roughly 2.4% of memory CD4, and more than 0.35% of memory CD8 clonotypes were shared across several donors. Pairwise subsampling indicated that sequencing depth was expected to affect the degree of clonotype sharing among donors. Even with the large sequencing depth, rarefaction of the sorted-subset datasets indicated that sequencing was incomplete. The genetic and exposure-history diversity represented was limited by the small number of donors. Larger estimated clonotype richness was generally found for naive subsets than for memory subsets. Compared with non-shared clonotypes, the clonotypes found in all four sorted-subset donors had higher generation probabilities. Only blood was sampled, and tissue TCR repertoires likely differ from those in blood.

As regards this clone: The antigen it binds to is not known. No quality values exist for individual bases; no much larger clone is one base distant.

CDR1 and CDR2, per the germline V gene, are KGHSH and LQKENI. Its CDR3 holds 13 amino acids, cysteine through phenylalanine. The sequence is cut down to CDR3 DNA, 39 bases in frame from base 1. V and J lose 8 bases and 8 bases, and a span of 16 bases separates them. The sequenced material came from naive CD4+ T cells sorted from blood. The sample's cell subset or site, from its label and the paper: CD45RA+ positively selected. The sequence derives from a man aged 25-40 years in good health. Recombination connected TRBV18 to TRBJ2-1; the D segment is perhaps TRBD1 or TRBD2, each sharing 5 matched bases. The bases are TGTGCCAGCACCGGGGCGCTGATGGATGAGCAGTTCTTC. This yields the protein CASTGALMDEQFF.